Listed below are T cell receptor beta chains from one sample, sequenced in a study of monozygotic twins with inflammatory bowel disease. TCRdb re-called the 5' RACE reads and catalogs CDR3 proteins one per entry, DNA excluded. The sample is made up of over 150,000 distinct CDR3 sequences, and the top ten hold 2.4% of it. Sequenced input: blood. The receptors were sampled from a human donor with ulcerative colitis or Crohn's disease, or a healthy co-twin of an affected twin (not recorded which). The CDR3 runs from the conserved cysteine through the conserved F or W.

CASSPDRDQPQHF	TRBV18	TRBJ1-5	13
CSAITTGTSGGKEQYF	TRBV20-1	TRBJ2-7	16
CASSLQGGAQPQHF	TRBV12-3/TRBV12-4	TRBJ1-5	14
CASSRPPPAYNEQFF	TRBV7-2	TRBJ2-1	15
CATSGLPFQVGQGASGTEAFF	TRBV24-1	TRBJ1-1	21
CASSLQSTDMQYF	TRBV12-3/TRBV12-4	TRBJ2-3	13
CASSQQMGRELAGELFF	TRBV4-3	TRBJ2-2	17
CASNRERETDMQYF	TRBV28	TRBJ2-3	14
CSARTGGGQPQHF	TRBV20-1	TRBJ1-5	13
CASSLVGQGAYEQYF	TRBV5-1	TRBJ2-7	15
CASSLGGNDSEQYF	TRBV5-1	TRBJ2-7	14
CASSLVGSVEKLFF	TRBV5-6	TRBJ1-4	14
CASSLGSADTDTQYF	TRBV7-3	TRBJ2-3	15
CASSLFASANYGYTF	TRBV7-6	TRBJ1-2	15
CASSPLRRETQYF	TRBV6-5	TRBJ2-5	13
CASSLHGNQPQHF	TRBV7-8	TRBJ1-5	13
CASSLQTGPTGETQYF	TRBV7-2	TRBJ2-5	16